The entry that follows covers one T cell receptor (beta chain) sequence. Antigen: not known. This entry comes from a study of T cell responses to AZD1222 COVID-19 vaccine. Generated by immunoSEQ multiplex PCR, the TCRdb table keeps only in-frame clones and is missing some. The data show 100,000 to 120,000 clones, about 94% seen once. Regarding the study as a whole: Clonal diversity may have been underestimated in mostly white British donors.

The study pooled second doses at about 4 or about 12 weeks. V lost 3 bases and J lost 6, with 13 bases in between. Per germline, CDR1 LNHDA and CDR2 SQIVND (reference sequence). The CDR3 is 14 residues long. This material consisted of peripheral blood, taken 28 days after the second AZD1222 dose. The genes are TRBV19 and TRBJ2-3, with D possibly called TRBD1 or TRBD2 (6 bases each). This TCR came from an adult who received the AZD1222 COVID-19 vaccine. The CDR3 DNA is TGTGCCAGTAGTATTGCAAGGGGGGAGGATACGCAGTATTTT. This encodes CASSIARGEDTQYF. The complete variable domain, with remaining parts taken from reference TRBV19 and TRBJ2-3, reads DGGITQSPKYLFRKEGQNVTLSCEQNLNHDAMYWYRQDPGQGLRLIYYSQIVNDFQKGDIAEGYSVSREKKESFPLTVTSAQKNPTAFYLCASSIARGEDTQYFGPGTRLTVL.